One sample yielded the 12 T cell receptor beta chains listed below, sequenced in a study of beta chain features in type 1 diabetes. Expressed TCRB transcripts were sequenced after all isolated RNA was converted to cDNA. The repertoire was sequenced with immunoSEQ multiplex PCR; TCRdb's copy has only in-frame clones and lacks some. Of approximately 300,000 clones listed, about 11% are singletons. The sequenced sample was naive CD4+ T cells from blood. These receptors were obtained from a woman aged 25 to 45 in good health.

Only a few counts were recorded for this clone. The chain recombines TRBV19 with TRBJ2-5; TRBD2 matches at 7 bases. Unmatched junction bases numbered 10, after V lost 6 bases and J lost 6 bases. CDR3 length equals 14 residues. Germline CDR1 is LNHDA and CDR2 is SQIVND (reference sequence). The CDR3 DNA follows: TGTGCCAGTAGGTCGAGCGGGGCCCCAAAGACCCAGTACTTC. Encoded protein: CASRSSGAPKTQYF.

The chain employs TRBV15 and TRBJ2-3, with D perhaps matching TRBD1 (6 bases). The CDR3 is 17 residues long. V was cut by 0 bases and J by 2 bases, with 15 bases left in between. Germline V CDR1 and CDR2: LNHNV, YYDKDF (reference sequence). The CDR3 reads CATSRDGRGVNTDTQYF. The CDR3 DNA reads TGTGCCACCAGCAGAGACGGCAGGGGCGTAAACACAGATACGCAGTATTTT.

DNA for the CDR3: TGTGCCAGCAGTTACACTAGCGACAGCACAGATACGCAGTATTTT. Its translation is CASSYTSDSTDTQYF. This chain uses TRBV28 with TRBJ2-3; 7 bases fit TRBD2. J was trimmed by 0 bases and V by 4 bases; bases with no gene match: 4. CDR3 length: 15 residues. Germline CDR1 MDHEN, CDR2 SYDVKM.

The V and J genes are TRBV20-1 and TRBJ1-2; D might be TRBD1 (5 bases). V was trimmed by 3 bases and J by 5 bases, leaving 7 bases between them. This CDR3 is built from 11 residues. The germline V gene has CDR1 DFQATT and CDR2 SNEGSKA (reference sequence). CDR3 DNA sequence: TGCAGTGCTAGTGCAGGGTATGGCTACACCTTC. Protein product: CSASAGYGYTF.

The rearrangement links TRBV4-3 to TRBJ1-5; D is ambiguous. This CDR3 region has 15 residues. V was shortened by 0 bases and J by 6 bases, with 12 bases between the two germline ends. Germline CDR1 is LGHNA and CDR2 is YSLEER. CDR3 DNA sequence: TGCGCCAGCAGCCAAGATAACCGGGGATCTCAGCCCCAGCATTTT. It encodes CASSQDNRGSQPQHF.

V is TRBV28 and J is TRBJ2-4; tentative D call: TRBD1 (6 bases). V shed 5 bases and J shed 8 bases, with 19 bases lying between them. The length of the CDR3 is 15 residues. CDR1 is MDHEN and CDR2 is SYDVKM in the germline V gene. The CDR3 nucleotides read TGTGCCAGCAGTACAGGGAGAGGTGTCGTAGACATTCAGTACTTC. Its protein product is CASSTGRGVVDIQYF.

This clone was found a few times. This sequence joins TRBV4-1 and TRBJ2-7; D remains unclear. Germline CDR1 and CDR2: MGHRA and YSYEKL. Trimming removed 5 bases at V and 2 bases at J, with 13 bases between. This CDR3 has 14 residues. The CDR3 loop reads CASSRDASTYEQYF. DNA for the CDR3: TGCGCCAGCAGCAGAGATGCTTCGACCTACGAGCAGTACTTC.

This clone was counted a few times. This rearrangement joins TRBV11-2 to TRBJ2-1; TRBD2 is a possible D gene (6 bases). The CDR3 loop spans 14 amino acids. Trimming took 1 base from V and 9 from J, leaving 13 bases between them. Germline V CDR1 and CDR2: SGHAT, FQNNGV. CDR3 sequence (DNA): TGTGCCAGCAGCTTAGTGCCCGGGACTTTTGAGCAGTTCTTC. It specifies CASSLVPGTFEQFF.

The table lists this clone with a few counts. One end of the junction varies from germline; a read error may be responsible. The chain joins TRBV14 to TRBJ2-4; D gene unclear. The CDR3 is 8 residues long. Looked up from germline, CDR1 is SGHDN and CDR2 is FVKESK. The CDR3 DNA is TGTGCCAGCAGCCAAGCCCAATTT. It codes for CASSQAQF.

The chain joins TRBV5-1 to TRBJ1-5; a weak D match, TRBD1 (5 bases). This CDR3 region has 15 residues. The V and J ends lost 0 bases and 4 bases respectively, with 11 bases between them. The germline CDR1 and CDR2 sequences are SGHRS and YFSETQ. CDR3 in DNA: TGCGCCAGCAGCTTGGAGGTGGGGCAAAATCAGCCCCAGCATTTT. The encoded protein is CASSLEVGQNQPQHF.

Only a few counts were recorded for this clone. In the same sample, other DNA sequences code for this CDR3. The chain links TRBV29-1 to TRBJ2-7, with 12 bases matching TRBD1. V lost 2 bases to trimming and J lost 5 bases; unmatched junction nucleotides: 4. In germline, CDR1 is SQVTM, CDR2 ANQGSEA. The CDR3 sequence is 14 residues long. The CDR3 nucleotides read TGCAGCGTTGAATCCGGGACAGGGGGCGACGAGCAGTACTTC. Translated: CSVESGTGGDEQYF.

This clone was seen a few times. This chain connects TRBV14 to TRBJ1-1, with D possibly TRBD1 on 5 matching bases. This CDR3 has 13 amino acids. The germline gives CDR1 SGHDN, CDR2 FVKESK. Trimming took 5 bases from V and 4 from J, leaving 11 bases between them. The CDR3 here is CASSSGWGTEAFF. The CDR3 DNA sequence: TGTGCCAGCAGCTCAGGGTGGGGCACTGAAGCTTTCTTT. Supplemented by reference TRBV14 and TRBJ1-1, the full variable domain reads EAGVTQFPSHSVIEKGQTVTLRCDPISGHDNLYWYRRVMGKEIKFLLHFVKESKQDESGMPNNRFLAERTGGTYSTLKVQPAELEDSGVYFCASSSGWGTEAFFGQGTRLTVV.